The 4 T cell receptor beta chains reported below all come from one sample, sequenced in a study of cytomegalovirus exposure and HLA in healthy donors. The PCR contained 60 Vbeta and 13 Jbeta primers. The data were produced by immunoSEQ multiplex PCR, yet TCRdb's version contains in-frame clones alone and is incomplete. The table shows around 100,000 clones, with approximately 70% occurring only once. The sequenced sample consisted of PBMCs. These receptors were collected from a young man in good health and CMV-seropositive.

The rearrangement uses TRBV27 and TRBJ1-5; 7 positions match TRBD1. V lost 5 bases, J lost 4 bases, and 14 bases stayed unmatched. The CDR3 runs 17 residues. CDR1 is MNHEY, CDR2 SMNVEV, per germline (reference sequence). This CDR3 reads CASSLYGTVRVNQPQHF. CDR3 coding DNA: TGTGCCAGCAGTCTCTACGGGACAGTTAGGGTAAATCAGCCCCAGCATTTT.

This chain links TRBV10-2 with TRBJ2-1; 7 bases are a match to TRBD2. The CDR3 totals 16 residues. The J segment lost 0 bases and the V segment lost 2 bases, leaving 4 bases of the junction unmatched. Germline values: CDR1 WSHSY, CDR2 SAAADI. CDR3 sequence reads: CASSESGADSYNEQFF. The CDR3 DNA reads as TGCGCCAGCAGTGAGAGCGGGGCGGACTCCTACAATGAGCAGTTCTTC.

The rearrangement joins TRBV6-5 to TRBJ1-5, with no clear D. V was trimmed by 10 bases and J by 5 bases, leaving 21 bases between them. The CDR3 has 15 residues. CDR1 and CDR2 (germline): MNHEY, SVGAGI. The CDR3 DNA sequence: TGTGCCACCAGCCCCCGGGGAGGAGGCCATCAGCCCCAGCATTTT. Its translation: CATSPRGGGHQPQHF.

V and J are TRBV7-9 and TRBJ1-4; the match to TRBD1 covers 9 bases. Germline V gene sequence: CDR1 SEHNR, CDR2 FQNEAQ (reference sequence). The CDR3 contains 14 residues. The J segment lost 8 bases and the V segment lost 8 bases, leaving 9 bases of the junction unmatched. The CDR3 sequence: CASGTQGAREKLFF. The CDR3 bases are TGTGCCAGCGGGACACAGGGGGCGAGGGAAAAACTGTTTTTT.